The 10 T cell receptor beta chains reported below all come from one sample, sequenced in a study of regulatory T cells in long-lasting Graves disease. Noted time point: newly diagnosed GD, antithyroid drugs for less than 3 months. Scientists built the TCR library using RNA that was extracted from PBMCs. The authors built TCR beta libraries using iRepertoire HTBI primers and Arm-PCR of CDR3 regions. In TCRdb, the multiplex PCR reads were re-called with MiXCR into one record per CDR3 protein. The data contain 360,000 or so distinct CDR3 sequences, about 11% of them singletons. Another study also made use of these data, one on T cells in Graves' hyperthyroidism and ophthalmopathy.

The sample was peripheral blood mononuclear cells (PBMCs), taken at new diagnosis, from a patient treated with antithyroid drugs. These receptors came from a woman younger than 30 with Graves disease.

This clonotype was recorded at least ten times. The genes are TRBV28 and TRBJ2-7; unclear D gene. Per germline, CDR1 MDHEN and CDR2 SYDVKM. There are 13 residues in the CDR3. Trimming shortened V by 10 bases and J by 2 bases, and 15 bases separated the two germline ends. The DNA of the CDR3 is TGTGCCACCAATGACGGGCCGACCTACGAGCAGTACTTC. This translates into CATNDGPTYEQYF.

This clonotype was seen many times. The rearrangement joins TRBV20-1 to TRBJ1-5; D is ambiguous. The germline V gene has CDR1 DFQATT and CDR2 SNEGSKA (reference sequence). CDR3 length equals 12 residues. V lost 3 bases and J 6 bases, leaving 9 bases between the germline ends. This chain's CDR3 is CSASRVAQPQHF. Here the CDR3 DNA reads TGCAGTGCTAGTAGGGTGGCTCAGCCCCAGCATTTT.

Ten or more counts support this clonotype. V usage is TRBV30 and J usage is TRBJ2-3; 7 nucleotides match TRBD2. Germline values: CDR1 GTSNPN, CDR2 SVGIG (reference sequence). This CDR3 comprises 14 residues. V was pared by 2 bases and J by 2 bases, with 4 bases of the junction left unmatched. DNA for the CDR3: TGTGCCTGGAGTAAAGCGGGATTCACAGATACGCAGTATTTT. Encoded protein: CAWSKAGFTDTQYF.

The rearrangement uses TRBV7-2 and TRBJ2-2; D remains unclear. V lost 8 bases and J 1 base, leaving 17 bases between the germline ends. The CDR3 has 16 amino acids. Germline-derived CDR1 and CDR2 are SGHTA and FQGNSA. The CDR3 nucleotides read TGTGCCAGCCGTTTCCTAACGGGCAGGAACACCGGGGAGCTGTTTTTT. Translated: CASRFLTGRNTGELFF.

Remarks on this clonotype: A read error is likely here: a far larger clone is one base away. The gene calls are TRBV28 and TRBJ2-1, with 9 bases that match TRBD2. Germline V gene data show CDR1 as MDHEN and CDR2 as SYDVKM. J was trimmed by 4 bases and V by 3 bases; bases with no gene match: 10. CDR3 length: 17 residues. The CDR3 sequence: CASSLWLAGRTYNEQFF. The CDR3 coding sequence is TGTGCCAGCAGTTTGTGGCTAGCGGGAAGGACGTACAATGAGCAGTTCTTC.

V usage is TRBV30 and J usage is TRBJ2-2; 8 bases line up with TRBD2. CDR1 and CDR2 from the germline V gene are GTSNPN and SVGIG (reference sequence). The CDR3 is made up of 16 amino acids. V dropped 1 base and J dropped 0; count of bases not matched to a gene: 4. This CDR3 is CAWSGLAGANTGELFF. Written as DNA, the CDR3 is TGTGCCTGGAGTGGCCTAGCGGGCGCGAACACCGGGGAGCTGTTTTTT.

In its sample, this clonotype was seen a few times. The CDR3 DNA follows: TGTGCCAGTAGTATCTGGGGGACCAACTATGGCTACACCTTC. This encodes CASSIWGTNYGYTF. The J gene is TRBJ1-2, the V gene TRBV19, with a possible D match to TRBD1 (5 bases). V was cut by 3 bases and J by 2 bases, with 10 bases left in between. The CDR3 has 14 amino acids. Germline loops: CDR1 LNHDA, CDR2 SQIVND (reference sequence). The full variable domain, rest sourced from reference TRBV19 and TRBJ1-2, is DGGITQSPKYLFRKEGQNVTLSCEQNLNHDAMYWYRQDPGQGLRLIYYSQIVNDFQKGDIAEGYSVSREKKESFPLTVTSAQKNPTAFYLCASSIWGTNYGYTFGSGTRLTVV.

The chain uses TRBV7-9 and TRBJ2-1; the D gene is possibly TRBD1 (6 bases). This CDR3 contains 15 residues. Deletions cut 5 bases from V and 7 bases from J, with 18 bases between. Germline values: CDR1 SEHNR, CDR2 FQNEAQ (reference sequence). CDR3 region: CASSALGASSNEQFF. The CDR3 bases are TGTGCCAGCAGCGCCCTGGGGGCTAGTTCTAATGAGCAGTTCTTC. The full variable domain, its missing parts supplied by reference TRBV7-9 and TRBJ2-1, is DTGVSQNPRHKITKRGQNVTFRCDPISEHNRLYWYRQTLGQGPEFLTYFQNEAQLEKSRLLSDRFSAERPKGSFSTLEIQRTEQGDSAMYLCASSALGASSNEQFFGPGTRLTVL.

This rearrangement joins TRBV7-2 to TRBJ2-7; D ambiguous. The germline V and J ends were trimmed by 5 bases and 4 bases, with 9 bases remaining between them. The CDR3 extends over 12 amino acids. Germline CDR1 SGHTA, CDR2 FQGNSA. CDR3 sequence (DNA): TGTGCCAGCAGCGACCGTTTTTACGAGCAGTACTTC. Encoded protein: CASSDRFYEQYF.

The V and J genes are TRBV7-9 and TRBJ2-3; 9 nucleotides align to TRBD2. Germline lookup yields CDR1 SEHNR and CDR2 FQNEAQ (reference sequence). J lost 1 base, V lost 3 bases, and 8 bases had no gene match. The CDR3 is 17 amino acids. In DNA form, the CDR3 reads TGTGCCAGCAGCTTGATGCCGGGACTAGCAGGCACAGATACGCAGTATTTT. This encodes CASSLMPGLAGTDTQYF.